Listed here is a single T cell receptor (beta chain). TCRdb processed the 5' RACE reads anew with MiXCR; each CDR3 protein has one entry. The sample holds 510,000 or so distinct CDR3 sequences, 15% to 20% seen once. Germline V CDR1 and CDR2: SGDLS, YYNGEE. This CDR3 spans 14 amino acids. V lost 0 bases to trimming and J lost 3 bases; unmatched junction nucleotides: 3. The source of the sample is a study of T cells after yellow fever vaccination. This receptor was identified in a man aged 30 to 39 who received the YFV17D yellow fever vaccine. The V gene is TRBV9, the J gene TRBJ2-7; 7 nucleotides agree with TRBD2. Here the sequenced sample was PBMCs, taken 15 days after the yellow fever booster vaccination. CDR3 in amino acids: CASSVVKRDYEQYF. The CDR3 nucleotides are TGTGCCAGCAGCGTAGTGAAGCGGGACTACGAGCAGTACTTC.